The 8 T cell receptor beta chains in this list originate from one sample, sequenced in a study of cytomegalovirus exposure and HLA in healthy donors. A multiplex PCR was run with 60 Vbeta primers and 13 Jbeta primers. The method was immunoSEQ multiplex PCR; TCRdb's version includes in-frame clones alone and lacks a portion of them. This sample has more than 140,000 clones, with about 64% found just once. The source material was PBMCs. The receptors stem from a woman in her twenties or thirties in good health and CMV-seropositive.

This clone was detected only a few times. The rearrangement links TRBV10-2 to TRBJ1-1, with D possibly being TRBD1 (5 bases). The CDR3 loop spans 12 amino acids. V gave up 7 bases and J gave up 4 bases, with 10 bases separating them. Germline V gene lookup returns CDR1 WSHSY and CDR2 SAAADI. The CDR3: CASTTQGTEAFF. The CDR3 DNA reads TGCGCCAGCACAACTCAGGGCACTGAAGCTTTCTTT.

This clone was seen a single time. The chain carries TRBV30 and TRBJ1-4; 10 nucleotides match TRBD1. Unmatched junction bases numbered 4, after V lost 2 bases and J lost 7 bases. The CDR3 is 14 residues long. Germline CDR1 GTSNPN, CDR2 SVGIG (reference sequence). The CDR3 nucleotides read TGTGCCTGGAGTAACCGGGACAGGGGTGAAAAACTGTTTTTT. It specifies CAWSNRDRGEKLFF.

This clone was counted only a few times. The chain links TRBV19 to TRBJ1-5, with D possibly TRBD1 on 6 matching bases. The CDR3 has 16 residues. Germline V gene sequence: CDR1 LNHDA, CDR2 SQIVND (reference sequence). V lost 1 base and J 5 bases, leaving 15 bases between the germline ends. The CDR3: CASSIGDARGYQPQHF. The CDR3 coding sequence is TGTGCCAGTAGTATAGGGGATGCCAGGGGCTATCAGCCCCAGCATTTT.

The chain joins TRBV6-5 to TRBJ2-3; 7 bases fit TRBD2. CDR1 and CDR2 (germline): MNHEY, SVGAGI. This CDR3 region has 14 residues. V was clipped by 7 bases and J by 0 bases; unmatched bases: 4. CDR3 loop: CASNGRWSTDTQYF. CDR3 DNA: TGTGCCAGCAACGGGAGGTGGAGCACAGATACGCAGTATTTT.

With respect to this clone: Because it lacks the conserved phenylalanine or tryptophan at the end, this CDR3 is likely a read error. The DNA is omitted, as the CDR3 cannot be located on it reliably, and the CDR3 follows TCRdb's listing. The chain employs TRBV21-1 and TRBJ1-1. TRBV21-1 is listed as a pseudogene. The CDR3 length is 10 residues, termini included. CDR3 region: CASSPPGGWR.

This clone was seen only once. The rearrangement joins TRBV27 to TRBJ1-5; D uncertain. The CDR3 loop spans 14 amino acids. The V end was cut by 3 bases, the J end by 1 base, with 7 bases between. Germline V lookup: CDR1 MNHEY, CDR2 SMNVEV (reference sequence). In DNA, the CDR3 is TGTGCCAGCAGTTTCGCGGGGAGCAATCAGCCCCAGCATTTT. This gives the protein CASSFAGSNQPQHF.

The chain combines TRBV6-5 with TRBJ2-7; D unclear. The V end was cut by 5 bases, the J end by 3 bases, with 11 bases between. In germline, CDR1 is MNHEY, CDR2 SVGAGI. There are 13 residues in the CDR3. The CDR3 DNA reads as TGTGCCAGCAGTACTCAATCCCTCTACGAGCAGTACTTC. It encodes CASSTQSLYEQYF.

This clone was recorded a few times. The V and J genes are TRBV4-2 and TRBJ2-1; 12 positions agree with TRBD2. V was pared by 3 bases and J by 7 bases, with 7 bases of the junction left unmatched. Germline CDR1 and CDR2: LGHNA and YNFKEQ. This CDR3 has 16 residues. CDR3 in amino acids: CASSQSTSGGRNEQFF. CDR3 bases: TGTGCCAGCAGCCAGTCCACTAGCGGGGGGCGTAATGAGCAGTTCTTC.